This T cell receptor beta chain was captured by sequencing in a study of shared clonotypes between healthy human individuals. The CDR3 extends over 16 amino acids. V gave up 0 bases and J gave up 5 bases; unmatched junction bases: 4. Germline CDR1 and CDR2: SEHNR and FQNEAQ (reference sequence). The table came from immunoSEQ multiplex PCR; TCRdb's copy has only in-frame clones and leaves some out. Here the sample spans about 1 million clones, roughly 75% being singletons. The receptor's source is a young man in good health. The chain recombines TRBV7-9 with TRBJ2-2; TRBD2 matches 9 bases. The sample was memory CD4+ T cells sorted from blood. The subset was: CD45RA-negative fraction. The CDR3 DNA follows: TGTGCCAGCAGCTTAGCTAGCGGGAGTGGGACCGGGGAGCTGTTTTTT. Translation gives CASSLASGSGTGELFF.